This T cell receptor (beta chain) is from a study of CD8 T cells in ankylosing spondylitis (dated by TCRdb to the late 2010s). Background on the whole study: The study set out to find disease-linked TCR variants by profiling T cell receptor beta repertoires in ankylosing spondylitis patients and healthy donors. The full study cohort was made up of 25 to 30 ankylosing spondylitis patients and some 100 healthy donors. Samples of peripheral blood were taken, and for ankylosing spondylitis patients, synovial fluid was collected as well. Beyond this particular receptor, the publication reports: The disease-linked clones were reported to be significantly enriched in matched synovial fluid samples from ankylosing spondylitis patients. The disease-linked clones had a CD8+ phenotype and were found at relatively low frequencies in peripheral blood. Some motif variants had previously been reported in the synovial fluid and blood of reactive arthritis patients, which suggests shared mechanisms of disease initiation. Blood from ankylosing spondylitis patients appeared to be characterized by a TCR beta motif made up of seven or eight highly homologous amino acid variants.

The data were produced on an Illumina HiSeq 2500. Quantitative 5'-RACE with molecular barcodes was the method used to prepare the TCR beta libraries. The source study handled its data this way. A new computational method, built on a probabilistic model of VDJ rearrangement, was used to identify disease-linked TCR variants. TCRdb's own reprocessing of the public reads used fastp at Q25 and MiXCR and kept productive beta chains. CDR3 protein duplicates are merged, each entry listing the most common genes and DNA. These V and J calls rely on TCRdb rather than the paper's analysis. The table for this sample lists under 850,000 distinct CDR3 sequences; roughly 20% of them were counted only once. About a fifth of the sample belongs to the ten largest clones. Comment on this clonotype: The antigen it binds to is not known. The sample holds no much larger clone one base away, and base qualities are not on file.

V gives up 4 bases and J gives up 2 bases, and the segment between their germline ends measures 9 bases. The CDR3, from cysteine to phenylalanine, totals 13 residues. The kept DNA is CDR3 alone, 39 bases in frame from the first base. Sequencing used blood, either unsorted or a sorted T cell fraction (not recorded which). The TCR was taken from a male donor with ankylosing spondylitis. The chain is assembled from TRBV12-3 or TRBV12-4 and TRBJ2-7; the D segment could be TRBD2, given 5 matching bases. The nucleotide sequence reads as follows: TGTGCCAGCAGTTCCAAACTAGCCTACGAGCAGTACTTC. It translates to CASSSKLAYEQYF.